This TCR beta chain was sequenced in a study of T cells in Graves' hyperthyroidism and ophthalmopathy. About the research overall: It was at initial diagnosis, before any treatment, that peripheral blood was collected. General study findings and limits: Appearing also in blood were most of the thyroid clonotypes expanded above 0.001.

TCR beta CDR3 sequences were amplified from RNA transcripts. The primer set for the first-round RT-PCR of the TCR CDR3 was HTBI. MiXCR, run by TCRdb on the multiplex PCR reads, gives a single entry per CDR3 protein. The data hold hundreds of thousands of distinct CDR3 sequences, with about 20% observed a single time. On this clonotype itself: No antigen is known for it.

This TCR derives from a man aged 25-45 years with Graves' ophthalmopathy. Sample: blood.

The CDR3 loop reads CASSYSREGADTEAFF. The CDR3 DNA is TGTGCCAGCAGTTACTCCCGTGAGGGGGCGGACACTGAAGCTTTCTTT. This rearrangement joins TRBV6-5 to TRBJ1-1; 7 nucleotides agree with TRBD1. The germline V gene has CDR1 MNHEY and CDR2 SVGAGI. With V trimmed by 0 bases and J by 3 bases, 7 bases remained unmatched. The CDR3 runs 16 residues.